The 32 T cell receptor beta chains below were found in one sample sequenced in a study of T cell repertoires in cytomegalovirus infection. Via MiXCR, TCRdb re-called the reads, giving one row per CDR3 protein. This table holds about 500,000 distinct CDR3 sequences, around 35% found once. These receptors lack a known antigen. The specimen comprised cultured PBMCs, sampled from culture after CMV antigen stimulation. These receptors were taken from a human donor in good health (CMV status not recorded). Some clones in this sample may be carry-over from other donors' samples.

V gene TRBV12-3 or TRBV12-4 combines with J gene TRBJ2-2, with D unclear. The CDR3 sequence is 16 residues long. Between the trimmed V and J ends, which lost 5 bases and 0 bases, there was a span of 13 bases. CDR3 residues: CASSPRRKPNTGELFF. The CDR3 DNA reads TGTGCCAGCAGTCCCCGCCGGAAGCCGAACACCGGGGAGCTGTTTTTT.

The genes are TRBV28 and TRBJ1-1; D not certain. The germline CDR1 and CDR2 sequences are MDHEN and SYDVKM. The length of the CDR3 is 12 residues. The V gene lost 5 bases and the J gene lost 11 bases, with 15 bases spanning the gap. CDR3 nucleotide sequence: TGTGCCAGCAGTCCACCCCGACATGTGGCTTTCTTT. It translates to CASSPPRHVAFF.

There are many counts of this clonotype. The chain employs TRBV7-2 and TRBJ1-1; TRBD1 aligns across 7 bases. The CDR3 loop spans 14 amino acids. Germline V gene data show CDR1 as SGHTA and CDR2 as FQGNSA. Trimming at V came to 5 bases and at J to 3 bases, leaving 6 bases not matched to a gene. The DNA of the CDR3 is TGTGCCAGCAGCCCGCGGGACAGTCACACTGAAGCTTTCTTT. This sequence encodes CASSPRDSHTEAFF. The whole variable domain, remainder taken from reference TRBV7-2 and TRBJ1-1, is GAGVSQSPSNKVTEKGKDVELRCDPISGHTALYWYRQSLGQGLEFLIYFQGNSAPDKSGLPSDRFSAERTGGSVSTLTIQRTQQEDSAVYLCASSPRDSHTEAFFGQGTRLTVV.

V and J are TRBV7-2 and TRBJ2-5, with 8 bases aligning to TRBD1. J lost 5 bases, V lost 5 bases, and 7 bases had no gene match. From germline, CDR1 is SGHTA and CDR2 FQGNSA. The CDR3 sequence is 14 residues long. The CDR3 DNA sequence: TGTGCCAGCAGCCCCTGGACAGGGTACGAGACCCAGTACTTC. It is translated as CASSPWTGYETQYF.

This clonotype was recorded only once. The gene calls are TRBV6-1 and TRBJ2-4, with TRBD1 identical over 9 bases. V gave up 1 base and J gave up 6 bases; unmatched junction bases: 4. The CDR3 length is 15 residues. Germline V CDR1 and CDR2: MNHNS, SASEGT. CDR3 bases: TGTGCCAGCAGTGAAGGGACAGGGGATAGAAACATTCAGTACTTC. Its protein product is CASSEGTGDRNIQYF.

There are a few counts of this clonotype. The V and J genes are TRBV5-1 and TRBJ2-1, with D maybe TRBD1 (5 bases). The length of the CDR3 is 16 residues. Between the trimmed V and J ends, which lost 4 bases and 0 bases, there was a span of 14 bases. Germline V gives CDR1 SGHRS, CDR2 YFSETQ. CDR3 DNA sequence: TGCGCCAGCAGCATACGGACATGGAGCTCCTACAATGAGCAGTTCTTC. It is translated as CASSIRTWSSYNEQFF.

This clonotype was seen a few times. The rearrangement links TRBV7-4 to TRBJ2-5; no definite D call. CDR1 and CDR2 (germline): SGHVT, SQSDAQ. This CDR3 has 14 amino acids. V was cut by 0 bases and J by 5 bases, with 10 bases left in between. In nucleotides, the CDR3 is TGTGCCAGCAGCTTAGCTCGAAGTTGGGAGACCCAGTACTTC. Protein sequence: CASSLARSWETQYF.

The chain carries TRBV28 and TRBJ1-2; 9 bases agree with TRBD1. The CDR3 is 15 residues long. Germline V gene data show CDR1 as MDHEN and CDR2 as SYDVKM. Trimming at V came to 2 bases and at J to 6 bases, leaving 7 bases not matched to a gene. CDR3 region: CASSLEPGTGNGYTF. Here the CDR3 DNA reads TGTGCCAGCAGTTTAGAGCCCGGGACAGGGAATGGCTACACCTTC.

This clonotype showed up just a few times. The rearrangement joins TRBV7-2 to TRBJ2-7; D possibly uses TRBD1 or TRBD2 (5 bases each). The CDR3 contains 17 residues. V lost 6 bases, J lost 0 bases, and 21 bases lay in between. The V gene's germline CDR1 is SGHTA and CDR2 FQGNSA. The CDR3 reads CASSRTGPNSSSYEQYV. CDR3 DNA sequence: TGTGCCAGCAGTCGTACGGGACCCAATTCGAGCTCCTACGAGCAGTACGTC.

J is TRBJ2-1 and V is TRBV7-4, with 11 positions matching TRBD2. Germline assignment: CDR1 SGHVT and CDR2 SQSDAQ. V dropped 1 base and J dropped 5; count of bases not matched to a gene: 7. CDR3 length equals 17 residues. CDR3 in DNA: TGTGCCAGCAGCTTAGGGGCCGGACTAGCGGGCCACAATGAGCAGTTCTTC. The encoded protein is CASSLGAGLAGHNEQFF.

This clonotype was detected once. The V and J genes are TRBV28 and TRBJ2-3; TRBD2 agrees at 13 bases. Germline V lookup: CDR1 MDHEN, CDR2 SYDVKM. The CDR3 sequence is 17 residues long. Trimming cost V 5 bases and J 2 bases; bases outside gene matches: 7. The CDR3 protein is CASSNPGLAGNTDTQYF. The CDR3, as DNA: TGTGCCAGCAGTAACCCGGGACTAGCGGGGAACACAGATACGCAGTATTTT.

The J gene is TRBJ2-1, the V gene TRBV7-9; no definite D call. Germline values: CDR1 SEHNR, CDR2 FQNEAQ (reference sequence). This CDR3 comprises 12 residues. The ends were cut back, 6 bases at V and 14 bases at J, with 17 bases in the middle. CDR3 nucleotides: TGTGCCAGCAGTTTGCTCCCCCAGAAGGAGTTCTTC. It translates to CASSLLPQKEFF.

This clonotype was picked up a small number of times. V usage is TRBV28 and J usage is TRBJ2-5; D remains ambiguous. Germline loops: CDR1 MDHEN, CDR2 SYDVKM. The CDR3 length is 12 residues. V was clipped by 2 bases and J by 7 bases, with 8 bases between them. CDR3 region: CASSLPLATQYF. As DNA, the CDR3 is TGTGCCAGCAGTTTACCTTTGGCGACCCAGTACTTC.

At least ten counts were recorded for this clonotype. The chain is built from TRBV12-3 or TRBV12-4 and TRBJ1-2; D not resolved. The CDR3 spans 13 residues. V lost 6 bases and J lost 3, with 11 bases in between. Written as DNA, the CDR3 is TGTGCCAGCAGCTTATCCTCCTACTATGGCTACACCTTC. Translation gives CASSLSSYYGYTF.

This chain uses TRBV29-1 with TRBJ1-2; D is ambiguous. In germline, CDR1 is SQVTM, CDR2 ANQGSEA. Between the trimmed V and J ends, which lost 0 bases and 4 bases, there was a span of 9 bases. The CDR3 is 13 residues long. This chain's CDR3 is CSVEDPGSYGYTF. For the CDR3, the DNA is TGCAGCGTTGAAGATCCGGGCAGCTATGGCTACACCTTC.

As concerns this clonotype: One end of the junction does not line up with germline, which may come from a read error. The chain combines TRBV4-1 with TRBJ2-1; 11 nucleotides align to TRBD1. Per the germline V gene, CDR1 is MGHRA and CDR2 is YSYEKL. CDR3 length: 15 amino acids. The CDR3 here is CASSQGGQGVNEQFF. DNA for the CDR3: TGTGCCAGCAGCCAAGGGGGACAGGGGGTCAATGAGCAGTTCTTC.

This clonotype came up a few times. The chain has TRBV27 and TRBJ2-2; D is undetermined. Germline values: CDR1 MNHEY, CDR2 SMNVEV (reference sequence). The CDR3 loop spans 17 amino acids. Between the trimmed V and J ends, which lost 5 bases and 1 base, there was a span of 17 bases. The CDR3 DNA reads as TGTGCCAGCAGTCCGACACTGGACGCGGTGAACACCGGGGAGCTGTTTTTT. Protein product: CASSPTLDAVNTGELFF.

This clonotype was counted many times. V gene TRBV28 combines with J gene TRBJ2-7; D uncertain. The ends were cut back, 5 bases at V and 6 bases at J, with 11 bases in the middle. From germline, CDR1 is MDHEN and CDR2 SYDVKM. This CDR3 spans 12 amino acids. Here the CDR3 DNA reads TGTGCCAGCAGTACGTTAACGGGCGAGCAGTACGTC. It yields the protein CASSTLTGEQYV.

This clonotype was observed a few times. The genes are TRBV7-9 and TRBJ2-2; weak D call: TRBD1 (6 bases). V lost 3 bases, J lost 10 bases, and 15 bases lay in between. Germline V CDR1 and CDR2: SEHNR, FQNEAQ (reference sequence). The CDR3 covers 14 residues. CDR3 sequence reads: CASSFSSQGLELFF. The DNA of the CDR3 is TGTGCCAGCAGCTTCTCCTCGCAGGGGTTGGAGCTGTTTTTT.

V and J are TRBV10-3 and TRBJ1-4; no clear D gene. The CDR3 has 13 amino acids. Trimming stripped 6 bases from V and 7 bases from J, with 12 bases between. Looked up from germline, CDR1 is ENHRY and CDR2 is SYGVKD. CDR3 in amino acids: CAIRSDVGEKLFF. The CDR3, as DNA: TGTGCCATCAGATCGGACGTGGGTGAAAAACTGTTTTTT.

This clonotype has a handful of counts. In DNA, the CDR3 is TGTGCCATCAATGTAGGCGGGGGAAACCAAGAGACCCAGTACTTC. Its translation: CAINVGGGNQETQYF. V is TRBV10-3 and J is TRBJ2-5; 7 bases line up with TRBD2. With V trimmed by 7 bases and J by 0 bases, 8 bases remained unmatched. Germline V lookup: CDR1 ENHRY, CDR2 SYGVKD. This CDR3 contains 15 residues.

The rearrangement joins TRBV11-3 to TRBJ2-7; D possibly matches TRBD1 or TRBD2 (5 bases each). Per the germline V gene, CDR1 is SGHNT and CDR2 is YENEEA. The CDR3 loop spans 14 amino acids. Trimming removed 0 bases at V and 4 bases at J, with 10 bases between. The CDR3 is CASSLDGTSYEQYV. The CDR3, as DNA: TGTGCCAGCAGCTTAGATGGGACCAGTTACGAGCAGTACGTC.

A few counts support this clonotype. The chain combines TRBV7-2 with TRBJ1-5; 7 nucleotides agree with TRBD1. The CDR3 has 15 residues. The germline CDR1 and CDR2 sequences are SGHTA and FQGNSA. With V trimmed by 5 bases and J by 4 bases, 8 bases remained unmatched. The CDR3 loop is CASSRGGGANQPQHF. The CDR3 region has the DNA TGTGCCAGCAGCAGGGGAGGGGGCGCTAATCAGCCCCAGCATTTT.

As DNA, the CDR3 is TGTGCCAGCAGTAAACAAGGTTTGAGCTCGACTAGCCGAAACACAGATACGCAGTATTTT. This translates into CASSKQGLSSTSRNTDTQYF. This chain joins TRBV6-2 or TRBV6-3 and TRBJ2-3; 7 bases map to TRBD2. From germline, CDR1 is MNHEY and CDR2 SVGEGT. The CDR3 sequence is 20 residues long. After removal of 5 bases from V and 2 bases from J, the junction contained 22 bases not matched to a gene.

The chain has TRBV20-1 and TRBJ2-5, with 8 bases identical to TRBD2. This CDR3 is built from 17 residues. Germline values: CDR1 DFQATT, CDR2 SNEGSKA (reference sequence). The V and J ends lost 0 bases and 5 bases, in that order; junction bases with no gene match: 14. CDR3 in amino acids: CSARDNPFGRASETQYF. In nucleotides, the CDR3 is TGCAGTGCTAGAGATAACCCTTTCGGGAGGGCCTCGGAGACCCAGTACTTC.

This clonotype showed up just once. The gene calls are TRBV5-4 and TRBJ1-1; 7 nucleotides line up with TRBD1. The CDR3 has 16 residues. The trim removed 4 bases at V and 0 bases at J, leaving 9 bases unmatched. Germline CDR1 SGHNT, CDR2 YYREEE (reference sequence). The DNA of the CDR3 is TGTGCCAGCAGCCCACTGGGACAGCCCATGAACACTGAAGCTTTCTTT. It translates to CASSPLGQPMNTEAFF. Filled out from reference TRBV5-4 and TRBJ1-1, the complete variable domain reads ETGVTQSPTHLIKTRGQQVTLRCSSQSGHNTVSWYQQALGQGPQFIFQYYREEENGRGNFPPRFSGLQFPNYSSELNVNALELDDSALYLCASSPLGQPMNTEAFFGQGTRLTVV.

This chain links TRBV9 with TRBJ2-7, with TRBD1 matching 9 bases. CDR3 size: 15 residues. V lost 2 bases, J lost 5 bases, and 8 bases stayed unmatched. Germline V gene sequence: CDR1 SGDLS, CDR2 YYNGEE. As DNA, the CDR3 is TGTGCCAGCAGCGTTCACCGGGACAGGGTGGACGAGCAGTACGTC. Its translation: CASSVHRDRVDEQYV.

This clonotype has just a few counts. The chain couples TRBV11-2 to TRBJ2-1; TRBD2 agrees at 12 bases. This CDR3 has 17 amino acids. J was trimmed by 5 bases and V by 1 base; bases with no gene match: 6. CDR1 and CDR2 (germline): SGHAT, FQNNGV. CDR3 nucleotide sequence: TGTGCCAGCAGCTTAGGACTAGCGGGAGTAAAAAACAATGAGCAGTTCTTC. Residues: CASSLGLAGVKNNEQFF.

This clonotype was seen a handful of times. The gene calls are TRBV7-9 and TRBJ2-7, with D perhaps matching TRBD2 (5 bases). V was trimmed by 5 bases and J by 3 bases, leaving 8 bases between them. The germline CDR1 and CDR2 sequences are SEHNR and FQNEAQ (reference sequence). The CDR3 spans 12 residues. In nucleotides, the CDR3 is TGTGCCAGCAGCCTTAGCGACTACGAGCAGTACGTC. Translating it yields CASSLSDYEQYV.

This clonotype appeared a few times. The chain uses TRBV14 and TRBJ2-3; 14 bases are a match to TRBD2. The CDR3 sequence is 17 residues long. Germline V gene lookup returns CDR1 SGHDN and CDR2 FVKESK. With 3 bases clipped from V and 3 bases from J, the junction kept 5 bases outside the gene matches. CDR3 in amino acids: CASSHRGLAGGTDTQYF. The CDR3 DNA reads as TGTGCCAGCAGCCATCGAGGACTAGCGGGAGGAACAGATACGCAGTATTTT. The variable domain in full, completed from reference TRBV14 and TRBJ2-3, reads EAGVTQFPSHSVIEKGQTVTLRCDPISGHDNLYWYRRVMGKEIKFLLHFVKESKQDESGMPNNRFLAERTGGTYSTLKVQPAELEDSGVYFCASSHRGLAGGTDTQYFGPGTRLTVL.

The chain joins TRBV15 to TRBJ2-5; no clear D gene. The CDR3 loop spans 14 amino acids. The ends were cut back, 0 bases at V and 5 bases at J, with 10 bases in the middle. Germline CDR1 is LNHNV and CDR2 is YYDKDF (reference sequence). CDR3 DNA sequence: TGTGCCACCAGCAGAGATTTGAGTGTGGAGACCCAGTACTTC. Translation: CATSRDLSVETQYF.

This clonotype was detected a few times. The V and J genes are TRBV7-2 and TRBJ2-3; 8 nucleotides match TRBD2. V trimming: 5 bases; J trimming: 0 bases; junction bases outside the gene matches: 7. In germline, CDR1 is SGHTA, CDR2 FQGNSA. The CDR3 runs to 16 residues. The CDR3 DNA is TGTGCCAGCAGCAAACGACTAGCGTTTAGCACAGATACGCAGTATTTT. Protein sequence: CASSKRLAFSTDTQYF.